This T cell receptor (beta chain) appears in the sequencing data of a study of response to subunit inactivated influenza vaccine. Study-wide findings and caveats: Authors suggested few new T cells are recruited by each seasonal influenza vaccination.

This CDR3 has 11 residues. Germline trimming cut 9 bases from V and 5 bases from J; bases unmatched to any gene: 3. The V gene's germline CDR1 is MNHEY and CDR2 SVGAGI. TCRdb used MiXCR to reprocess the RT-PCR reads, holding one entry per CDR3 protein. Of hundreds of thousands of distinct CDR3 sequences listed, 13% were seen once; the top ten hold over 10%. Comments on this clonotype: Its target is unknown.

The TCR sequence derives from a man between 45 and 60 years old who received an inactivated influenza vaccine. V gene TRBV6-5 combines with J gene TRBJ2-7; 8 bases map to TRBD1. Sequenced material: PBMCs from blood, taken about 6 weeks after vaccination. CDR3 amino acids: CASTTGDEQYF. In DNA, the CDR3 is TGTGCCAGTACGACAGGGGACGAGCAGTACTTC.